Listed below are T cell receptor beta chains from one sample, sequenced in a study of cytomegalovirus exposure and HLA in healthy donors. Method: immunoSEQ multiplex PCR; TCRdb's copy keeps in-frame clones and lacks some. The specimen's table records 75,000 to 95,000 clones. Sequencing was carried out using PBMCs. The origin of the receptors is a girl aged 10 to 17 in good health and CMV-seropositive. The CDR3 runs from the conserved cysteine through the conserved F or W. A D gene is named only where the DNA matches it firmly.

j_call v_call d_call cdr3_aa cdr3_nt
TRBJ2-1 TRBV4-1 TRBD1 CASSPQGEREQFF TGCGCCAGCAGCCCGCAGGGGGAACGTGAGCAGTTCTTC
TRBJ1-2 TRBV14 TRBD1 CASSQVVGGGVGGYTF TGTGCCAGCAGCCAAGTTGTAGGAGGGGGCGTGGGCGGCTACACCTTC
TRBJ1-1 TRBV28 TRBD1 CASRLRQGHRATEAFF TGTGCCAGCAGACTTAGACAGGGCCATCGGGCCACTGAAGCTTTCTTT
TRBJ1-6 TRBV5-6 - CASSLWGEDYNSPLHF TGTGCCAGCAGCTTATGGGGGGAAGATTATAATTCACCCCTCCACTTT
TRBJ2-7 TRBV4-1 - CASSQENRDSDYEQYF TGCGCCAGCAGCCAAGAGAACCGCGACAGCGACTACGAGCAGTACTTC
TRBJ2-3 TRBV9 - CASSPPPGDTQYF TGTGCCAGCAGCCCTCCCCCGGGAGATACGCAGTATTTT
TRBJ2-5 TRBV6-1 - CASSATVWETQYF TGTGCCAGCAGTGCCACGGTCTGGGAGACCCAGTACTTC
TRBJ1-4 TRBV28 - CASSYPGGGNEKLFF TGTGCCAGCAGTTACCCGGGGGGAGGGAATGAAAAACTGTTTTTT
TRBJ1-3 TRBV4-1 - CASSQELWENGNTIYF TGCGCCAGCAGCCAAGAATTGTGGGAGAATGGAAACACCATATATTTT
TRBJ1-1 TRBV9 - CASAPTLSPSAFF TGTGCCAGCGCCCCAACCCTATCTCCTTCGGCTTTCTTT
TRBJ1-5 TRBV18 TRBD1 CASSFEQGGGNQPQHF TGTGCCAGCTCATTCGAACAGGGGGGGGGCAATCAGCCCCAGCATTTT
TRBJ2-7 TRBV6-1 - CASSEFPNYEQYF TGTGCCAGCAGTGAATTTCCCAACTACGAGCAGTACTTC
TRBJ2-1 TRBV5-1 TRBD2 CASNRDGGDDEQFF TGCGCCAGCAACCGGGACGGGGGGGACGATGAGCAGTTCTTC
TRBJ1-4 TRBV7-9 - CASEADGGEKLFF TGTGCCTCGGAGGCGGACGGGGGTGAAAAACTGTTTTTT
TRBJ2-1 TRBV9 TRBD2 CASSVGVAGEPEQFF TGTGCCAGCAGCGTAGGCGTAGCGGGGGAACCTGAGCAGTTCTTC
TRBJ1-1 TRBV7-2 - CASSWTANTEAFF TGTGCCAGCAGCTGGACAGCGAACACTGAAGCTTTCTTT
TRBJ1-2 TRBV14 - CASSQDNSYGYTF TGTGCCAGCAGCCAAGATAACAGCTATGGCTACACCTTC
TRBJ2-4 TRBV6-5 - CASSYQDIQYF TGTGCCAGCAGTTACCAGGACATTCAGTACTTC
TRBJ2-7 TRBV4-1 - CASSQVGRDYEQYF TGCGCCAGCAGCCAAGTTGGACGGGACTACGAGCAGTACTTC
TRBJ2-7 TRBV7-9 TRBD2 CASSPQLAGVYEQYF TGTGCCAGCAGCCCGCAACTAGCGGGGGTCTACGAGCAGTACTTC
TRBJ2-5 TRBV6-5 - CASSYGRGETQYF TGTGCCAGCAGCTACGGCCGTGGCGAGACCCAGTACTTC